The 22 T cell receptor beta chains reported below all come from one sample, sequenced in a study of T cells in Graves' hyperthyroidism and ophthalmopathy. The source material, RNA transcripts, was used to amplify TCR beta CDR3 regions. Researchers ran a first-round RT-PCR on the TCR CDR3 using the HTBI primer set. Using its own MiXCR run on the multiplex PCR reads, TCRdb lists one record per CDR3 protein. This table has 500,000 to 800,000 distinct CDR3 sequences, approximately 42% appearing once. Sample: peripheral blood or thyroid tissue (not recorded which). These receptors all stem from an adult man with Graves' disease, either hyperthyroidism or ophthalmopathy (not recorded which).

This clonotype was picked up a small number of times. The CDR3 loop reads CASSQDHADRGNQPQHF. The CDR3 coding sequence is TGTGCCAGCAGCCAAGACCACGCCGACAGGGGAAATCAGCCCCAGCATTTT. The chain carries TRBV12-3 or TRBV12-4 and TRBJ1-5, with 8 nucleotides matching TRBD1. CDR3 length: 17 amino acids. Trimming took 6 bases from V and 4 from J; bases not matched to a gene: 14.

J is TRBJ1-2 and V is TRBV7-2; D may be TRBD1 (5 bases). This CDR3 contains 12 residues. V gave up 5 bases and J gave up 8 bases, with 12 bases separating them. The germline CDR1 and CDR2 sequences are SGHTA and FQGNSA. The CDR3 spells CASSQGEGGYTF. CDR3 sequence (DNA): TGTGCCAGCAGCCAAGGGGAGGGCGGCTACACCTTC.

This clonotype was detected only a few times. This sequence joins TRBV6-6 and TRBJ1-6, with D unclear. V was pared by 8 bases and J by 0 bases, with 8 bases between. Germline V gene sequence: CDR1 MNHNY, CDR2 SVGAGI (reference sequence). The CDR3 totals 14 residues. The CDR3 DNA sequence: TGTGCCAGCGTGGGGAGCTCCTATAATTCACCCCTCCACTTT. Encoded protein: CASVGSSYNSPLHF.

This clonotype was counted many times. The chain carries TRBV7-9 and TRBJ1-4; unclear D gene. The CDR3 runs 13 residues. Germline V CDR1 and CDR2: SEHNR, FQNEAQ (reference sequence). The germline V and J ends were trimmed by 1 base and 7 bases, with 7 bases remaining between them. CDR3 sequence (DNA): TGTGCCAGCAGCTTAGGACCGGGTGAAAAACTGTTTTTT. Translation gives CASSLGPGEKLFF.

This clonotype came up many times. V and J are TRBV19 and TRBJ1-6; D gene ambiguous. Germline assignment: CDR1 LNHDA and CDR2 SQIVND (reference sequence). The CDR3 spans 14 residues. Trimming removed 6 bases at V and 7 bases at J, with 13 bases between. As DNA, the CDR3 is TGTGCCAGTAGGCGGGCAGTAGGGAATTCACCCCTCCACTTT. It is translated as CASRRAVGNSPLHF.

The rearrangement uses TRBV20-1 and TRBJ2-5; 7 bases match TRBD1. In germline, CDR1 is DFQATT, CDR2 SNEGSKA (reference sequence). The CDR3 is 15 amino acids. With V trimmed by 4 bases and J by 0 bases, 8 bases remained unmatched. In nucleotides, the CDR3 is TGCAGTGCTAACAGGGGCCGGGGCTACCAAGAGACCCAGTACTTC. Its translation is CSANRGRGYQETQYF.

This clonotype was detected once. This could be a read error, since a much larger clone is one nucleotide away. Because the CDR3 is missing its conserved closing phenylalanine or tryptophan, this is likely a read error. J is TRBJ1-2 and V is TRBV29-1; the D gene is possibly TRBD1 (5 bases). CDR3 length: 14 residues. The germline V gene has CDR1 SQVTM and CDR2 ANQGSEA. V was cut by 0 bases and J by 4 bases, with 12 bases left in between. The CDR3 nucleotides are TGCAGCGTTGAAGAGCCCGGGGGTCGCTATGGCTACACCTCC. Protein: CSVEEPGGRYGYTS.

This clonotype was seen many times. The chain employs TRBV7-9 and TRBJ1-6, with a weak D call TRBD1 (5 bases). Germline V lookup: CDR1 SEHNR, CDR2 FQNEAQ (reference sequence). The CDR3 runs 15 residues. V lost 5 bases, J lost 5 bases, and 13 bases lay in between. In DNA form, the CDR3 reads TGTGCCAGCAGCAGCGGCTGGGGGGATAATTCACCCCTCCACTTT. Translated, it gives CASSSGWGDNSPLHF.

The chain has TRBV7-2 and TRBJ2-5, with 9 bases aligning to TRBD1. CDR1 and CDR2 (germline): SGHTA, FQGNSA. V lost 4 bases and J lost 3; bases outside the gene matches: 3. This CDR3 is built from 14 residues. CDR3 loop: CASSWRQGEETQYF. CDR3 DNA: TGTGCCAGCAGCTGGAGACAGGGGGAAGAGACCCAGTACTTC.

In its sample, this clonotype was seen a few times. This sequence joins TRBV4-1 and TRBJ1-2; D ambiguous. The CDR3 length is 13 residues. Germline CDR1 is MGHRA and CDR2 is YSYEKL. V was shortened by 9 bases and J by 10 bases, with 21 bases between the two germline ends. CDR3 DNA: TGCGCCAGTACTCCGGGAGATCGACCGAACTACACCTTC. As protein: CASTPGDRPNYTF.

The chain couples TRBV7-9 to TRBJ2-2, with a weak D call TRBD2 (5 bases). The CDR3 runs 15 residues. Trimming took off 5 bases at V and 8 bases at J, with 18 bases between the two ends. Germline assignment: CDR1 SEHNR and CDR2 FQNEAQ (reference sequence). CDR3 nucleotide sequence: TGTGCCAGCAGCCGCCTCGGAGGTGATAGGGGGGAGCTGTTTTTT. Translated: CASSRLGGDRGELFF.

The chain's CDR3 is CSARDQGTGTTEAFF. The CDR3 DNA follows: TGCAGTGCTAGAGATCAGGGGACAGGGACCACTGAAGCTTTCTTT. V and J are TRBV20-1 and TRBJ1-1, with 9 bases identical to TRBD1. CDR1 is DFQATT, CDR2 SNEGSKA, per germline (reference sequence). This CDR3 is 15 amino acids long. V was clipped by 0 bases and J by 4 bases; unmatched bases: 6.

This clonotype was counted ten times or more. J is TRBJ2-7 and V is TRBV7-2; no clear D gene. V was shortened by 1 base and J by 2 bases, with 9 bases between the two germline ends. This CDR3 is built from 14 residues. Germline V gene sequence: CDR1 SGHTA, CDR2 FQGNSA. As DNA, the CDR3 is TGTGCCAGCAGCTTAGGTATAGGTACCTACGAGCAGTACTTC. As protein: CASSLGIGTYEQYF.

The genes are TRBV14 and TRBJ1-2; D is uncertain. Germline V gives CDR1 SGHDN, CDR2 FVKESK. The CDR3 consists of 13 residues. Trimming pared 2 bases from V and 4 bases from J, leaving 8 bases between. The CDR3 here is CASSQIPFYGYTF. The CDR3 nucleotides read TGTGCCAGCAGCCAAATCCCTTTCTATGGCTACACCTTC.

The J gene is TRBJ2-1, the V gene TRBV24-1; perhaps D is TRBD1 or TRBD2 (6 bases each). Germline-derived CDR1 and CDR2 are KGHDR and SFDVKD. This CDR3 spans 15 amino acids. V gave up 1 base and J gave up 7 bases, with 13 bases separating them. The CDR3 region is CATSDFRQGRNEQFF. Here the CDR3 DNA reads TGTGCCACCAGTGATTTCAGGCAGGGGAGGAATGAGCAGTTCTTC.

This sequence joins TRBV2 and TRBJ1-2, with D unresolved. Trimming stripped 7 bases from V and 4 bases from J, with 10 bases between. The CDR3 loop spans 12 amino acids. Germline V gene sequence: CDR1 SNHLY, CDR2 FYNNEI. The CDR3 here is CASTSPPYGYTF. The CDR3 bases are TGTGCCAGCACCTCCCCCCCCTATGGCTACACCTTC.

This clonotype was seen at least ten times. The genes are TRBV7-8 and TRBJ1-1; D unclear. This CDR3 is built from 15 residues. The V gene's germline CDR1 is SGHVS and CDR2 FQNEAQ. V lost 4 bases and J lost 0, with 12 bases in between. The CDR3 DNA is TGTGCCAGCAGCTCCTGGACCGGATTGAACACTGAAGCTTTCTTT. Amino acid sequence: CASSSWTGLNTEAFF.

The V and J genes are TRBV7-2 and TRBJ2-2; D uncertain. The germline V and J ends were trimmed by 8 bases and 4 bases, with 14 bases remaining between them. This CDR3 region has 14 residues. Germline-derived CDR1 and CDR2 are SGHTA and FQGNSA. The CDR3 DNA sequence: TGTGCCAGCTCACCAGTTAGATCCACCGGGGAGCTGTTTTTT. Translating gives CASSPVRSTGELFF.

This clonotype showed up many times. The CDR3 sequence is CASSSIDSNQPQHF. The CDR3 region has the DNA TGTGCCAGCAGTTCCATAGATAGCAATCAGCCCCAGCATTTT. The chain links TRBV25-1 to TRBJ1-5; no reliable D call. From germline, CDR1 is MGHDK and CDR2 SYGVNS. The CDR3 totals 14 residues. The V gene lost 5 bases and the J gene lost 0 bases, with 8 bases spanning the gap.

In this sample, this clonotype turned up many times. J is TRBJ2-6 and V is TRBV19; D is undetermined. Trimming cost V 1 base and J 6 bases, with 4 bases left between them. Per germline, CDR1 LNHDA and CDR2 SQIVND (reference sequence). The CDR3 length is 13 residues. This CDR3 reads CASSIVEANVLTF. The CDR3 DNA is TGTGCCAGTAGTATAGTGGAGGCCAACGTCCTGACTTTC.

The CDR3 is CSSYRGPDTEAFF. In DNA, the CDR3 is TGCAGCTCATATAGGGGGCCGGACACTGAAGCTTTCTTT. The chain couples TRBV29-1 to TRBJ1-1, with TRBD1 identical over 7 bases. Losses at the gene ends were 8 bases for V and 3 bases for J; bases not matched to a gene: 9. The CDR3 has 13 amino acids. CDR1 and CDR2 from the germline V gene are SQVTM and ANQGSEA. Full variable domain (missing parts from reference TRBV29-1 and TRBJ1-1): SAVISQKPSRDICQRGTSLTIQCQVDSQVTMMFWYRQQPGQSLTLIATANQGSEATYESGFVIDKFPISRPNLTFSTLTVSNMSPEDSSIYLCSSYRGPDTEAFFGQGTRLTVV.

This clonotype was found many times. The chain joins TRBV14 to TRBJ1-2, with D hard to call. CDR1 and CDR2 from the germline V gene are SGHDN and FVKESK. V shed 0 bases and J shed 3 bases, with 8 bases lying between them. The length of the CDR3 is 14 residues. The CDR3 DNA is TGTGCCAGCAGCCAAGATCTGGCTCACTATGGCTACACCTTC. Translation gives CASSQDLAHYGYTF.